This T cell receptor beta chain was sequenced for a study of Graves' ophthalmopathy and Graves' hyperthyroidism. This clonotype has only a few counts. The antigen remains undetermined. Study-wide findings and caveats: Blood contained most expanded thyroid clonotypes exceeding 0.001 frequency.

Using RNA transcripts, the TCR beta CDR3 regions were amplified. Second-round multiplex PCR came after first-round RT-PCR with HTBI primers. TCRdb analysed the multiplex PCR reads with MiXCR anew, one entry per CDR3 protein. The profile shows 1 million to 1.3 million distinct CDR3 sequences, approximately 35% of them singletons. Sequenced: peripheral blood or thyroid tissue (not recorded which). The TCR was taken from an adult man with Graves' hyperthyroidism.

DNA for the CDR3: TGTGCCAGTCGGTCCAGTTTTTACGAGCAGTACTTC. It encodes CASRSSFYEQYF. This chain links TRBV6-6 with TRBJ2-7, with D hard to call. CDR1 is MNHNY and CDR2 is SVGAGI in the germline V gene (reference sequence). V was pared by 9 bases and J by 4 bases, with 13 bases between. This CDR3 has 12 residues.